This T cell receptor (beta chain) was sequenced in a study of beta chain features in type 1 diabetes. Study-level results: Shorter TCRB CDR3s, moderately but significantly so, were found in Type 1 diabetes patients in all four CD4+ subsets.

The entirety of the isolated RNA underwent reverse transcription, so expressed TCRB transcripts were sequenced. The assay was immunoSEQ multiplex PCR, and TCRdb's table has in-frame clones only and misses some. Counted here are roughly 700,000 clones, roughly 12% occurring once; the ten biggest clones make up less than 0.025%. The sample holds a few counts of this clone. Its antigen is currently unknown. This sequence was found in a man younger than 35 with type 1 diabetes. The material sequenced was naive CD4+ T cells from blood.

CDR3 sequence: CSVDGRVGGNTEAFF. The CDR3 nucleotides read TGCAGCGTTGATGGGCGGGTGGGAGGAAACACTGAAGCTTTCTTT. The chain couples TRBV29-1 to TRBJ1-1; D gene ambiguous. This CDR3 is 15 amino acids long. The V end lost 3 bases, the J end lost 2 bases, and 16 bases lay between the germline ends. Germline CDR1 and CDR2: SQVTM and ANQGSEA.